The 31 T cell receptor beta chains reported below all come from one sample, sequenced in a study of cytomegalovirus exposure and HLA in healthy donors. The PCR made use of 60 Vbeta and 13 Jbeta primers. Some clones are missing from TCRdb's copy, which holds only in-frame ones; the method was immunoSEQ multiplex PCR. Among under 200,000 clones listed, roughly 78% were seen once. Sequencing used PBMCs. The source is a woman aged 25-40 years in good health and CMV-seropositive.

The chain's CDR3 is CASRFWCPEGDNEQFF. In DNA form, the CDR3 reads TGTGCAAGTCGCTTTTGGTGCCCGGAGGGTGACAATGAGCAGTTCTTC. The chain carries TRBV12-2 and TRBJ2-1; the table's D call, TRBD2, has no DNA check behind it. TRBV12-2 is a pseudogene segment. This CDR3 spans 16 amino acids.

V gene TRBV2 combines with J gene TRBJ1-5; TRBD1 might be the D (6 bases). Germline V gene data show CDR1 as SNHLY and CDR2 as FYNNEI. Between the trimmed V and J ends, which lost 11 bases and 2 bases, there was a span of 13 bases. The CDR3 runs 13 residues. CDR3 loop: CACNREGNQPQHF. In nucleotides, the CDR3 is TGTGCCTGCAACAGGGAAGGCAATCAGCCCCAGCATTTT.

The chain recombines TRBV10-1 with TRBJ1-6; D gene unclear. The CDR3 loop spans 14 amino acids. The germline CDR1 and CDR2 sequences are WNHNN and SYGVQD (reference sequence). V was clipped by 4 bases and J by 4 bases, with 8 bases between them. This CDR3 is CASSGTDYNSPLHF. CDR3 in DNA: TGCGCCAGCAGTGGGACTGATTATAATTCACCCCTCCACTTT.

This chain joins TRBV6-5 and TRBJ2-7; the D gene is possibly TRBD1 (6 bases). CDR3 length equals 16 residues. Germline V gives CDR1 MNHEY, CDR2 SVGAGI. V lost 0 bases, J lost 0 bases, and 12 bases lay in between. The CDR3 bases are TGTGCCAGCAGTTACTCTGACAGGATGAGCTCCTACGAGCAGTACTTC. It codes for CASSYSDRMSSYEQYF.

This clone appeared once. The gene calls are TRBV4-1 and TRBJ2-7; 9 bases map to TRBD1. V lost 4 bases to trimming and J lost 2 bases; unmatched junction nucleotides: 9. The germline CDR1 and CDR2 sequences are MGHRA and YSYEKL. This CDR3 comprises 16 residues. DNA for the CDR3: TGCGCCAGCAGCCCCTTTACCGGGACAGGGCCCTACGAGCAGTACTTC. Translated: CASSPFTGTGPYEQYF.

V usage is TRBV9 and J usage is TRBJ2-7, with D possibly being TRBD1 (6 bases). CDR1 and CDR2 from the germline V gene are SGDLS and YYNGEE. The CDR3 has 14 residues. Trimming stripped 3 bases from V and 5 bases from J, with 15 bases between. For the CDR3, the DNA is TGTGCCAGCAGCGATCTGGAACAGGGTGACGAGCAGTACTTC. This translates into CASSDLEQGDEQYF.

The chain uses TRBV6-1 and TRBJ2-1, with D perhaps TRBD2 (5 bases). CDR1 is MNHNS and CDR2 is SASEGT in the germline V gene. Trimming removed 10 bases at V and 7 bases at J, with 14 bases between. The CDR3 runs to 12 residues. CDR3 residues: CATKRALNEQFF. The CDR3, as DNA: TGTGCCACCAAGAGGGCCTTAAATGAGCAGTTCTTC.

The chain carries TRBV2 and TRBJ2-5; 13 bases fit TRBD2. The ends lost 7 bases at V and 1 base at J; junction bases unmatched: 12. Germline V gene lookup returns CDR1 SNHLY and CDR2 FYNNEI. The length of the CDR3 is 18 residues. The CDR3, as DNA: TGTGCCAGCATCCTCATGCCACGGACTAGCGGGAGCCAAGAGACCCAGTACTTC. The encoded protein is CASILMPRTSGSQETQYF.

The chain combines TRBV30 with TRBJ1-2; D perhaps matches TRBD1 (6 bases). The germline V and J ends were trimmed by 4 bases and 4 bases, with 16 bases remaining between them. The germline CDR1 and CDR2 sequences are GTSNPN and SVGIG (reference sequence). This CDR3 contains 14 residues. As DNA, the CDR3 is TGTGCCTGGACGACCCAGGGGAATCCCTATGGCTACACCTTC. Its protein is CAWTTQGNPYGYTF.

This clone came up once. The rearrangement uses TRBV2 and TRBJ2-7; the D gene is possibly TRBD1 (6 bases). CDR3 size: 13 residues. V shed 5 bases and J shed 2 bases, with 10 bases lying between them. The germline CDR1 and CDR2 sequences are SNHLY and FYNNEI. The CDR3 sequence: CASSIDRTYEQYF. As DNA, the CDR3 is TGTGCCAGCAGTATAGACAGGACCTACGAGCAGTACTTC.

This clone has only one observation. This chain uses TRBV18 with TRBJ1-1, with no clear D. The CDR3 is 14 residues long. Germline-derived CDR1 and CDR2 are KGHSH and LQKENI. Trimming pared 3 bases from V and 5 bases from J, leaving 13 bases between. CDR3 protein: CASSPATGGTEAFF. The DNA of the CDR3 is TGTGCCAGCTCACCTGCGACGGGTGGAACTGAAGCTTTCTTT.

The chain carries TRBV5-1 and TRBJ2-3; D uncertain. With 6 bases removed from V and 2 bases from J, the gap between germline ends came to 13 bases. This CDR3 spans 14 amino acids. Germline CDR1 and CDR2: SGHRS and YFSETQ. In DNA, the CDR3 is TGCGCCAGCACAACCGCCCAGAACACAGATACGCAGTATTTT. Translating it yields CASTTAQNTDTQYF.

The DNA for the CDR3 is TGTGCCAGCTCCGGCGGGGGGGGGCAGTACTATGGCTACACCTTC. This sequence encodes CASSGGGGQYYGYTF. The rearrangement uses TRBV2 and TRBJ1-2, with D possibly TRBD1 on 6 matching bases. The V end was cut by 8 bases, the J end by 3 bases, with 19 bases between. Germline V gives CDR1 SNHLY, CDR2 FYNNEI. CDR3 length: 15 residues.

This chain links TRBV7-9 with TRBJ1-6; D remains ambiguous. Germline-derived CDR1 and CDR2 are SEHNR and FQNEAQ (reference sequence). V lost 5 bases, J lost 9 bases, and 20 bases lay in between. CDR3 length equals 16 residues. The CDR3 loop is CASSLETLPSRSPLHF. CDR3 sequence (DNA): TGTGCCAGCAGCCTAGAGACATTACCCAGCCGTTCACCCCTCCACTTT.

This chain joins TRBV5-1 and TRBJ2-7; D call uncertain. Trimming shortened V by 0 bases and J by 0 bases, and 10 bases separated the two germline ends. The CDR3 covers 15 residues. Germline V gives CDR1 SGHRS, CDR2 YFSETQ. DNA of the CDR3: TGCGCCAGCAGCTTGGGGGCAGCCAGCTCCTACGAGCAGTACTTC. Protein product: CASSLGAASSYEQYF.

V and J are TRBV5-1 and TRBJ2-7; 8 bases align to TRBD1. Losses at the gene ends were 0 bases for V and 3 bases for J; bases not matched to a gene: 20. Germline V lookup: CDR1 SGHRS, CDR2 YFSETQ. This CDR3 is built from 20 residues. This CDR3 reads CASSLAGSGGPVGSLYEQYF. CDR3 DNA sequence: TGCGCCAGCAGCTTGGCAGGGTCAGGGGGCCCAGTTGGGTCTCTCTACGAGCAGTACTTC.

This clone has more than one count but fewer than ten. The rearrangement joins TRBV7-8 to TRBJ2-2; 9 bases line up with TRBD2. With 1 base clipped from V and 8 bases from J, the junction kept 14 bases outside the gene matches. The germline CDR1 and CDR2 sequences are SGHVS and FQNEAQ. The CDR3 runs 18 residues. CDR3 in DNA: TGTGCCAGCAGCTTAGTTCAAGCGGGGGGCCCATTGGCGGGGGAGCTGTTTTTT. Amino acids: CASSLVQAGGPLAGELFF. Drawing the rest from reference TRBV7-8 and TRBJ2-2, the complete variable domain is GAGVSQSPRYKVAKRGQDVALRCDPISGHVSLFWYQQALGQGPEFLTYFQNEAQLDKSGLPSDRFFAERPEGSVSTLKIQRTQQEDSAVYLCASSLVQAGGPLAGELFFGEGSRLTVL.

The rearrangement uses TRBV7-8 and TRBJ2-7, with 15 bases lining up with TRBD2. The CDR3 has 21 amino acids. Germline CDR1 and CDR2: SGHVS and FQNEAQ. V dropped 1 base and J dropped 0; count of bases not matched to a gene: 13. The CDR3 loop is CASSLVKGTSGGPRSSYEQYF. Here the CDR3 DNA reads TGTGCCAGCAGCTTAGTCAAAGGGACTAGCGGGGGGCCGAGGAGCTCCTACGAGCAGTACTTC.

This clone has only a few counts. The chain combines TRBV5-4 with TRBJ2-1, with D possibly being TRBD1 (6 bases). CDR1 SGHNT and CDR2 YYREEE come from the germline V gene (reference sequence). CDR3 length equals 14 residues. V dropped 0 bases and J dropped 5 bases, with 9 bases sitting between them. CDR3 amino acids: CASSLAPGDNEQFF. In DNA, the CDR3 is TGTGCCAGCAGCTTGGCCCCAGGGGACAATGAGCAGTTCTTC.

This chain joins TRBV4-1 and TRBJ1-4, with D uncertain. Looked up from germline, CDR1 is MGHRA and CDR2 is YSYEKL. V lost 6 bases and J lost 3, with 14 bases in between. The CDR3 length is 15 residues. CDR3 residues: CASRAGPLANEKLFF. The CDR3 DNA reads TGCGCCAGCAGGGCGGGCCCCCTGGCTAATGAAAAACTGTTTTTT.

This chain connects TRBV27 to TRBJ2-1; TRBD2 matches 7 bases. The V gene end was trimmed by 5 bases and the J gene end by 9 bases; junction bases not matched to a gene: 13. The CDR3 has 15 amino acids. From germline, CDR1 is MNHEY and CDR2 SMNVEV (reference sequence). The CDR3 DNA reads TGTGCCAGCAGTATTACTAGCGAGAGTATCGGTGAGCAGTTCTTC. Its translation: CASSITSESIGEQFF.

The table lists this clone with a count of one. This chain links TRBV27 with TRBJ2-5; 10 bases agree with TRBD2. The CDR3 is 16 residues long. CDR1 MNHEY and CDR2 SMNVEV come from the germline V gene (reference sequence). V was pared by 4 bases and J by 2 bases, with 7 bases of the junction left unmatched. CDR3 residues: CASSYLAGVGQETQYF. DNA for the CDR3: TGTGCCAGCAGTTATCTAGCGGGAGTGGGACAAGAGACCCAGTACTTC.

The genes are TRBV7-2 and TRBJ2-1, with 11 bases matching TRBD2. CDR1 SGHTA and CDR2 FQGNSA come from the germline V gene. V dropped 3 bases and J dropped 12; count of bases not matched to a gene: 10. The CDR3 loop spans 15 amino acids. The CDR3 region is CASSFGTSGARGQFF. The DNA of the CDR3 is TGTGCCAGCAGCTTCGGGACTAGCGGCGCCCGGGGGCAGTTCTTC.

This clone was detected only once. The chain carries TRBV11-2 and TRBJ2-4, with D unclear. Germline CDR1 reads SGHAT; CDR2 reads FQNNGV. V lost 5 bases, J lost 7 bases, and 15 bases lay in between. The CDR3 length is 14 residues. CDR3 loop: CASSNFTGWNIQYF. CDR3 in DNA: TGTGCCAGCAGCAATTTCACGGGTTGGAACATTCAGTACTTC.

This chain links TRBV5-1 with TRBJ2-1; D is possibly TRBD2 (6 bases). Trimming removed 1 base at V and 3 bases at J, with 8 bases between. CDR3 length: 14 amino acids. Germline loops: CDR1 SGHRS, CDR2 YFSETQ. The CDR3, as DNA: TGCGCCAGCAGCTTGAGTAGCGGCTACAATGAGCAGTTCTTC. It translates to CASSLSSGYNEQFF. Combining the CDR3 with reference TRBV5-1 and TRBJ2-1 gives the whole variable domain KAGVTQTPRYLIKTRGQQVTLSCSPISGHRSVSWYQQTPGQGLQFLFEYFSETQRNKGNFPGRFSGRQFSNSRSEMNVSTLELGDSALYLCASSLSSGYNEQFFGPGTRLTVL.

The chain joins TRBV5-4 to TRBJ2-2; TRBD2 aligns across 7 bases. The CDR3 is 16 residues long. The trim removed 4 bases at V and 1 base at J, leaving 7 bases unmatched. Germline values: CDR1 SGHNT, CDR2 YYREEE (reference sequence). For the CDR3, the DNA is TGTGCCAGCAGCGAAGTCGAGCGGGGGAACACCGGGGAGCTGTTTTTT. It yields the protein CASSEVERGNTGELFF.

The V call is TRBV5-6, the J call TRBJ2-7; D perhaps matches TRBD1 (5 bases). The CDR3 totals 13 residues. Looked up from germline, CDR1 is SGHDT and CDR2 is YYEEEE. Trimming stripped 2 bases from V and 4 bases from J, with 10 bases between. The CDR3 region has the DNA TGTGCCAGCAGCTTTCGACAGCAATACGAGCAGTACTTC. Amino acids: CASSFRQQYEQYF.

This clone was recorded only once. The rearrangement joins TRBV6-5 to TRBJ1-1, with D maybe TRBD1 (6 bases). The CDR3 is 15 residues long. Looked up from germline, CDR1 is MNHEY and CDR2 is SVGAGI. Trimming stripped 0 bases from V and 5 bases from J, with 13 bases between. CDR3 nucleotide sequence: TGTGCCAGCAGTTACTCCCCAGGGGTTAGAACTGAAGCTTTCTTT. It encodes CASSYSPGVRTEAFF.

This clone turned up a few times. The chain employs TRBV11-2 and TRBJ1-1; 7 nucleotides agree with TRBD1. Germline values: CDR1 SGHAT, CDR2 FQNNGV. J lost 0 bases, V lost 4 bases, and 2 bases had no gene match. The CDR3 spans 14 residues. The CDR3 DNA sequence: TGTGCCAGCAGCTCGGACAGGTTGAACACTGAAGCTTTCTTT. Translated, it gives CASSSDRLNTEAFF.

The chain links TRBV29-1 to TRBJ2-1; 7 nucleotides align to TRBD1. The V and J ends lost 2 bases and 4 bases, in that order; junction bases with no gene match: 8. The CDR3 is 15 residues long. Germline V gene sequence: CDR1 SQVTM, CDR2 ANQGSEA. The CDR3 region is CSVEIWDSRYNEQFF. As DNA, the CDR3 is TGCAGCGTTGAAATCTGGGACAGTCGATACAATGAGCAGTTCTTC.

The V and J genes are TRBV30 and TRBJ1-5; TRBD1 aligns across 7 bases. Germline V gene lookup returns CDR1 GTSNPN and CDR2 SVGIG (reference sequence). V trimming: 5 bases; J trimming: 5 bases; junction bases outside the gene matches: 6. The CDR3 spans 13 residues. The CDR3 reads CAWATTGDQPQHF. The CDR3, as DNA: TGTGCCTGGGCCACCACAGGGGATCAGCCCCAGCATTTT. Based on the CDR3 plus reference TRBV30 and TRBJ1-5, the full variable domain is SQTIHQWPATLVQPVGSPLSLECTVEGTSNPNLYWYRQAAGRGLQLLFYSVGIGQISSEVPQNLSASRPQDRQFILSSKKLLLSDSGFYLCAWATTGDQPQHFGDGTRLSIL.